This TCR beta chain was obtained from a study of Graves' ophthalmopathy and Graves' hyperthyroidism. Study-wide context: Peripheral blood was obtained at first diagnosis, ahead of any treatment.

The study, taken as a whole, reports: At just over 70% sensitivity and 72.22% specificity, the model predicted progression of the ophthalmopathy.

V dropped 4 bases and J dropped 0 bases, with 15 bases sitting between them. The CDR3 runs 16 residues. Germline CDR1 is LGHNA and CDR2 is YNFKEQ. Eligible hyperthyroidism cases comprised new diagnoses of under 2 months' duration in individuals aged 18 to 65. Clinical symptoms, serum thyroxine, TRAb, thyroid ultrasound and orbital computed tomography determined diagnosis. RNA transcripts served as template for amplifying TCR beta CDR3 sequences. An initial RT-PCR round employing HTBI primers preceded a second-round multiplex PCR. MiXCR, applied by TCRdb to the multiplex PCR reads, yields one record per CDR3 protein. The sample includes about 620,000 distinct CDR3 sequences, approximately 21% of them seen just once. This clonotype occurred a few times. Antigen specificity is unknown.

The clonotype originates from a woman aged 18 to 35 with stable Graves' hyperthyroidism. Some clones in this sample may be carry-over from other donors' samples. The chain recombines TRBV4-2 with TRBJ1-1, with D maybe TRBD1 (5 bases). Material: peripheral blood. This CDR3 reads CASSLLTVPMNTEAFF. CDR3 bases: TGTGCCAGCAGCCTCCTGACAGTTCCCATGAACACTGAAGCTTTCTTT.